The clone carrying this TCR beta chain was counted only a few times. Its target is not known. The data are from a study of T cell responses to AZD1222 COVID-19 vaccine. For the study at large: Second-dose intervals of approximately 4 or approximately 12 weeks were pooled.

TCRdb's copy holds only in-frame clones and misses some; the assay was immunoSEQ multiplex PCR. The data hold about 150,000 clones, with approximately 94% observed a single time. Study-wide results and caveats: Rises in breadth and depth of Spike-specific TCRs came after two AZD1222 doses. Distributed over spike, vaccine-associated CD4 TCRs predominated at 160-218 and 743-854. Unmutated variant regions are reportedly targeted by nearly half of spike-specific TCRs.

The CDR3 runs to 15 residues. The germline V and J ends were trimmed by 6 bases and 7 bases, with 19 bases remaining between them. Looked up from germline, CDR1 is MNHEY and CDR2 is SMNVEV (reference sequence). Source: peripheral blood, taken on day 0 of AZD1222 vaccination. The rearrangement joins TRBV27 to TRBJ1-5; tentatively, D is TRBD1 (6 bases). The TCR comes from an adult in good health. Here the CDR3 reads CASSSSGHPSQPQHF. The DNA of the CDR3 is TGTGCCAGCAGCTCTTCGGGACACCCCTCCCAGCCCCAGCATTTT.